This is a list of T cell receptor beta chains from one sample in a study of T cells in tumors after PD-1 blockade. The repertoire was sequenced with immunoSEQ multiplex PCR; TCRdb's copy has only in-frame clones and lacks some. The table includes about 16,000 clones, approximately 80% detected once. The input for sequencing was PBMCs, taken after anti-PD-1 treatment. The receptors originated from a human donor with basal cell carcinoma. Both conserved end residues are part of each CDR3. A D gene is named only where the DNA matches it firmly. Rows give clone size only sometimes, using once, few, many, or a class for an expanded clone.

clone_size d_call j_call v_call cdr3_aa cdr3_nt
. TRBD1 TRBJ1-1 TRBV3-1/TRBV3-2 CASSNQGARNTEAFF TGTGCCAGCAGCAACCAGGGGGCAAGGAACACTGAAGCTTTCTTT
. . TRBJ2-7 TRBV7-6 CASSPGLRGTYEQYF TGTGCCAGCAGCCCAGGCCTCAGAGGGACCTACGAGCAGTACTTC
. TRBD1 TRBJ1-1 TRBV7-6 CASSLLATGEGAEAFF TGTGCCAGCAGCTTATTGGCTACAGGGGAGGGGGCTGAAGCTTTCTTT
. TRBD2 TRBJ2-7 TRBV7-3 CASSLGTSGSEQYF TGTGCCAGCAGCTTAGGGACTAGCGGGAGCGAGCAGTACTTC
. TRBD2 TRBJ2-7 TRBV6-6 CASTPGGTIYEQYF TGTGCCAGCACTCCCGGGGGGACCATCTACGAGCAGTACTTC
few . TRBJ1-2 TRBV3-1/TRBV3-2 CASSPQGNYGYTF TGTGCCAGCAGCCCCCAGGGGAACTATGGCTACACCTTC
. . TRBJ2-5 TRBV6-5 CASKPSRGRETQYF TGTGCCAGCAAACCTTCGCGGGGCCGGGAGACCCAGTACTTC
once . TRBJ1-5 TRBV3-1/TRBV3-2 CASSQGGQPQHF TGTGCCAGCAGCCAGGGGGGACAGCCCCAGCATTTT
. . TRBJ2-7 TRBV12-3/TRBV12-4 CASRTDPYEQYF TGTGCCAGCAGAACCGACCCGTACGAGCAGTACTTC
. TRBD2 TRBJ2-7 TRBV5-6 CASSPQGLAGGYEQYF TGTGCCAGCAGCCCGCAGGGACTAGCGGGGGGCTACGAGCAGTACTTC
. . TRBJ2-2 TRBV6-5 CASSSTGELFF TGTGCCAGCAGTAGCACCGGGGAGCTGTTTTTT
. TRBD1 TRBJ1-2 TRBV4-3 CASSQAGGGTGYTF TGCGCCAGCAGCCAAGCCGGAGGGGGCACTGGCTACACCTTC
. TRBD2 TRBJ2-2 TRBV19 CARRASGSPLGPGELFF TGTGCCAGAAGGGCTAGCGGGAGCCCTCTGGGACCCGGGGAGCTGTTTTTT
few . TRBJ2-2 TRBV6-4 CASSRMWQGGRTGELFF TGTGCCAGCAGTCGAATGTGGCAGGGGGGCCGCACCGGGGAGCTGTTTTTT
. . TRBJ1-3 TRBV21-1 CASSMGQPTGNTIYF TGTGCCAGCAGCATGGGGCAGCCAACTGGAAACACCATATATTTT
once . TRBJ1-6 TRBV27 CASSLRTSDNSPLHF TGTGCCAGCAGTTTACGGACATCGGATAATTCACCCCTCCACTTT
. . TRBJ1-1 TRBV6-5 CASSSPGNTEAFF TGTGCCAGCAGTAGCCCCGGGAACACTGAAGCTTTCTTT
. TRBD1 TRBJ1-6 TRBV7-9 CASSSDRDNSPLHF TGTGCCAGCAGCTCGGACAGGGATAATTCACCCCTCCACTTT
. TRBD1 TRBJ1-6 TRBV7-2 CASSLNSGGLNSPLHF TGTGCCAGCAGCTTAAACTCAGGGGGCCTTAATTCACCCCTCCACTTT
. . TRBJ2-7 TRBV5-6 CASSWDKLSEQYF TGTGCCAGCAGCTGGGACAAACTGAGCGAGCAGTACTTC
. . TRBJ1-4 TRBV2 CASSERAARMVKLFF TGTGCCAGCAGTGAACGGGCAGCCCGAATGGTAAAACTGTTTTTT
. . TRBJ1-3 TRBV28 CASEGYGNTIYF TGTGCCAGCGAGGGATACGGAAACACCATATATTTT
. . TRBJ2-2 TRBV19 CASSIGTHPGELFF TGTGCCAGCAGTATCGGGACCCACCCAGGGGAGCTGTTTTTT
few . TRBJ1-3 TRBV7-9 CASSLSASGNTIYF TGTGCCAGCAGCTTAAGTGCATCTGGAAACACCATATATTTT
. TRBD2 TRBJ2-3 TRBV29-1 CSDLSGGGFTDTQYF TGCAGCGACCTCTCCGGCGGGGGGTTCACAGATACGCAGTATTTT
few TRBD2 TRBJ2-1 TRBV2 CARSDGGAREGSSYNEQFF TGTGCCCGCAGTGATGGGGGGGCGCGGGAGGGGAGCTCCTACAATGAGCAGTTCTTC
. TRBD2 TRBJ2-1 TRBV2 CAPSDGGARAGSSYNEQFF TGTGCCCCCAGTGACGGGGGGGCGCGGGCGGGGAGCTCCTACAATGAGCAGTTCTTC
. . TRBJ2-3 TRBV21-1 CASSKADREGVGTDTQYF TGTGCCAGCAGCAAAGCGGACCGGGAGGGGGTTGGCACAGATACGCAGTATTTT
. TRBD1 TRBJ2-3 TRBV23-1 CASTRDRVTDTQYF TGCGCCAGCACCCGGGACAGGGTAACAGATACGCAGTATTTT
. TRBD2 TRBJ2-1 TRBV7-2 CASSSPQRGTTSYNEQFF TGTGCCAGCAGCTCCCCCCAGCGGGGGACGACGTCCTACAATGAGCAGTTCTTC
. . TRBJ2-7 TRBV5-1 CASSFSSGPADEQYF TGCGCCAGCAGCTTCTCTTCCGGGCCCGCAGACGAGCAGTACTTC
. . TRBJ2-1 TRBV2 CAPCEGGAGVGSSYNEQFF TGTGCCCCCTGTGAGGGGGGGGCGGGGGTGGGGAGCTCCTACAATGAGCAGTTCTTC
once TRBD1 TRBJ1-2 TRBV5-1 CASSLPQGGDYGYTF TGCGCCAGCAGCTTACCCCAGGGGGGTGACTATGGCTACACCTTC